Below are 18 T cell receptor beta chains sequenced from a single sample in a study of early T cells in non-severe SARS-CoV-2 infection. TCRdb re-derived calls from the 5' RACE reads in MiXCR, one entry per CDR3 protein. The sample consists of just under 65,000 distinct CDR3 sequences, less than 15% of them appearing once. Sample: whole blood. These TCRs come from an adult who was a healthcare worker with PCR-confirmed SARS-CoV-2 infection or an uninfected control (not recorded which).

This clonotype was found a few times. The chain couples TRBV7-6 to TRBJ1-3; TRBD1 aligns across 7 bases. The CDR3 length is 16 residues. The junction had 7 bases not matched to a gene; V was cut back by 5 bases and J by 0 bases. Germline CDR1 reads SGHVS; CDR2 reads FNYEAQ. The CDR3 DNA reads TGTGCCAGCAGCATAGACAGGGCCAACTCTGGAAACACCATATATTTT. Translated, it gives CASSIDRANSGNTIYF. Filled out from reference TRBV7-6 and TRBJ1-3, the complete variable domain reads GAGVSQSPRYKVTKRGQDVALRCDPISGHVSLYWYRQALGQGPEFLTYFNYEAQQDKSGLPNDRFSAERPEGSISTLTIQRTEQRDSAMYRCASSIDRANSGNTIYFGEGSWLTVV.

This clonotype was recorded many times. The rearrangement joins TRBV29-1 to TRBJ2-1; 11 bases align to TRBD2. Germline CDR1 is SQVTM and CDR2 is ANQGSEA. This CDR3 is built from 14 residues. With V trimmed by 6 bases and J by 5 bases, 6 bases remained unmatched. Written as DNA, the CDR3 is TGCAGCGTCGAGCTAGCGGGGGGAAACAATGAGCAGTTCTTC. This translates into CSVELAGGNNEQFF.

This CDR3 is CASSEGAGETGELFF. DNA of the CDR3: TGTGCCAGCAGTGAAGGTGCAGGGGAAACCGGGGAGCTGTTTTTT. V usage is TRBV6-1 and J usage is TRBJ2-2; a weak D match, TRBD1 (6 bases). With 1 base removed from V and 5 bases from J, the gap between germline ends came to 11 bases. Germline CDR1 and CDR2: MNHNS and SASEGT. The CDR3 is 15 amino acids.

This clonotype was seen a few times. This rearrangement joins TRBV30 to TRBJ1-1; D gene uncertain. V lost 0 bases and J 7 bases, leaving 9 bases between the germline ends. This CDR3 comprises 12 residues. Germline V gene data show CDR1 as GTSNPN and CDR2 as SVGIG (reference sequence). For the CDR3, the DNA is TGTGCCTGGAGTGTACGCATTGATGAAGCTTTCTTT. Encoded protein: CAWSVRIDEAFF. Complete variable domain (other parts from reference TRBV30 and TRBJ1-1): SQTIHQWPATLVQPVGSPLSLECTVEGTSNPNLYWYRQAAGRGLQLLFYSVGIGQISSEVPQNLSASRPQDRQFILSSKKLLLSDSGFYLCAWSVRIDEAFFGQGTRLTVV.

The sample holds a few counts of this clonotype. The rearrangement joins TRBV20-1 to TRBJ2-1; the D is unclear. CDR1 is DFQATT, CDR2 SNEGSKA, per germline (reference sequence). The V end was cut by 6 bases, the J end by 0 bases, with 15 bases between. The CDR3 consists of 15 residues. The CDR3 protein is CSAPAITLSYNEQFF. The CDR3 nucleotides read TGCAGTGCGCCCGCTATAACCCTCTCCTACAATGAGCAGTTCTTC.

In this sample, this clonotype turned up many times. The chain joins TRBV20-1 to TRBJ1-1; D is ambiguous. The CDR3 consists of 13 residues. Per the germline V gene, CDR1 is DFQATT and CDR2 is SNEGSKA (reference sequence). Trimming cost V 5 bases and J 5 bases, with 15 bases left between them. Written as DNA, the CDR3 is TGCAGTGCTCCAGGACGAGTAGGGACTGAAGCTTTCTTT. It codes for CSAPGRVGTEAFF.

The rearrangement uses TRBV4-3 and TRBJ2-7, with 7 bases matching TRBD1. With V trimmed by 4 bases and J by 4 bases, 4 bases remained unmatched. CDR1 and CDR2 from the germline V gene are LGHNA and YSLEER. This CDR3 comprises 13 residues. The CDR3 reads CASSRDRQYEQYF. The CDR3 region has the DNA TGCGCCAGCAGCCGGGACAGACAGTACGAGCAGTACTTC.

V usage is TRBV3-1 and J usage is TRBJ1-6; weak D call: TRBD1 (5 bases). Trimming stripped 1 base from V and 0 bases from J, with 7 bases between. CDR3 length: 16 residues. Germline assignment: CDR1 LGHDT and CDR2 YNNKEL (reference sequence). The CDR3 spells CASSQGGSSYNSPLHF. As DNA, the CDR3 is TGTGCCAGCAGCCAAGGGGGGAGCTCCTATAATTCACCCCTCCACTTT.

This clonotype was seen repeatedly, ten times or more. The chain uses TRBV18 and TRBJ1-2; D unclear. V was trimmed by 4 bases and J by 8 bases, leaving 20 bases between them. The CDR3 is made up of 15 amino acids. Germline loops: CDR1 KGHSH, CDR2 LQKENI. CDR3 in amino acids: CASSLRTDLSTGYTF. Written as DNA, the CDR3 is TGTGCCAGCTCACTTCGGACCGATTTGAGCACCGGCTACACCTTC.

J is TRBJ1-1 and V is TRBV4-1; 9 bases fit TRBD1. Trimming at V came to 1 base and at J to 1 base, leaving 10 bases not matched to a gene. This CDR3 spans 18 amino acids. Germline CDR1 is MGHRA and CDR2 is YSYEKL. CDR3 region: CASSQVLRTGQGNTEAFF. Here the CDR3 DNA reads TGCGCCAGCAGCCAAGTTCTGAGGACGGGACAGGGGAACACTGAAGCTTTCTTT.

The chain has TRBV6-2 or TRBV6-3 and TRBJ2-7; a possible D gene is TRBD2 (7 bases). Germline V CDR1 and CDR2: MNHEY, SVGEGT. This CDR3 is 13 amino acids long. The V and J ends lost 10 bases and 2 bases respectively, with 15 bases between them. This CDR3 reads CAIRDGGPYEQYF. In DNA, the CDR3 is TGTGCCATCCGGGACGGGGGGCCCTACGAGCAGTACTTC.

The table lists this clonotype with a few counts. This chain joins TRBV7-6 and TRBJ1-2; D may be TRBD1 (6 bases). Germline assignment: CDR1 SGHVS and CDR2 FNYEAQ. The CDR3 is 15 amino acids. V shed 5 bases and J shed 6 bases, with 19 bases lying between them. CDR3 amino acids: CASSGSGDEGDGYTF. CDR3 bases: TGTGCCAGCAGCGGATCAGGGGACGAGGGGGATGGCTACACCTTC.

This clonotype has only a few counts. The chain has TRBV4-3 and TRBJ2-7, with 7 bases lining up with TRBD1. The CDR3 loop spans 14 amino acids. Germline-derived CDR1 and CDR2 are LGHNA and YSLEER. After removal of 3 bases from V and 5 bases from J, the junction contained 7 bases not matched to a gene. CDR3: CASSHTGERDEQYF. The DNA of the CDR3 is TGCGCCAGCAGCCATACAGGGGAAAGGGACGAGCAGTACTTC.

This clonotype was seen only a few times. The rearrangement joins TRBV6-5 to TRBJ2-5; D is undetermined. V lost 6 bases and J 4 bases, leaving 15 bases between the germline ends. This CDR3 is 14 amino acids long. Germline CDR1 is MNHEY and CDR2 is SVGAGI. The CDR3 loop reads CASSPDPGRETQYF. DNA of the CDR3: TGTGCCAGCAGCCCCGACCCGGGCCGAGAGACCCAGTACTTC.

This clonotype occurred many times. The J gene is TRBJ2-7, the V gene TRBV6-1, with a possible D match to TRBD1 (5 bases). Between the trimmed V and J ends, which lost 5 bases and 3 bases, there was a span of 11 bases. CDR1 is MNHNS and CDR2 is SASEGT in the germline V gene. CDR3 length: 13 amino acids. The CDR3 DNA follows: TGTGCCAGCAGTACAGGATCTAACTACGAGCAGTACTTC. Amino acids: CASSTGSNYEQYF.

V usage is TRBV11-2 and J usage is TRBJ1-1; no definite D call. Between the trimmed V and J ends, which lost 4 bases and 2 bases, there was a span of 8 bases. The CDR3 sequence is 13 residues long. CDR1 SGHAT and CDR2 FQNNGV come from the germline V gene. CDR3 DNA sequence: TGTGCCAGCAGCTACCTACAAAACACTGAAGCTTTCTTT. As protein: CASSYLQNTEAFF.

In this sample, this clonotype turned up many times. The rearrangement joins TRBV12-3 or TRBV12-4 to TRBJ1-5, with D possibly being TRBD1 (5 bases). Between the trimmed V and J ends, which lost 4 bases and 3 bases, there was a span of 7 bases. The CDR3 sequence is 13 residues long. Here the CDR3 DNA reads TGTGCCAGCAGTTGGGGGGACAATCAGCCCCAGCATTTT. It yields the protein CASSWGDNQPQHF.

The table lists this clonotype with a few counts. V gene TRBV18 combines with J gene TRBJ2-2; tentative D call: TRBD1 (5 bases). CDR1 and CDR2 from the germline V gene are KGHSH and LQKENI. This CDR3 is built from 16 residues. With 3 bases removed from V and 3 bases from J, the gap between germline ends came to 14 bases. The CDR3 region has the DNA TGTGCCAGCTCACCTCGTAACAGGCCCGACACCGGGGAGCTGTTTTTT. It translates to CASSPRNRPDTGELFF.